This T cell receptor beta chain comes out of a study of OX40 agonist ivuxolimab in advanced cancers. The J segment lost 10 bases and the V segment lost 7 bases, leaving 14 bases of the junction unmatched. The CDR3 sequence is 15 residues long. Germline V gene lookup returns CDR1 LNHDA and CDR2 SQIVND (reference sequence). Repertoires were generated with immunoSEQ multiplex PCR, while TCRdb's copy carries only in-frame clones and drops some. The repertoire includes tens of thousands of clones, 92% of them detected once, and about 9.4% sits in the top ten. The clonotype comes from an adult with an advanced solid tumor such as melanoma, head and neck, liver or kidney cancer. This chain links TRBV19 with TRBJ2-1; TRBD1 aligns across 9 bases. This sample comprised CD4+ or CD8+ T cells sorted from blood, obtained in a trial of the OX40 agonist ivuxolimab. DNA for the CDR3: TGTGCCAGTACCTTATATACGGGACAGGGCAACGAGCAGTTCTTC. This sequence encodes CASTLYTGQGNEQFF. Filled out from reference TRBV19 and TRBJ2-1, the complete variable domain reads DGGITQSPKYLFRKEGQNVTLSCEQNLNHDAMYWYRQDPGQGLRLIYYSQIVNDFQKGDIAEGYSVSREKKESFPLTVTSAQKNPTAFYLCASTLYTGQGNEQFFGPGTRLTVL.